The entry below describes one T cell receptor beta chain. Its specificity is not known. Researchers prepared the TRB cDNA libraries using 5' RACE with UMI labels. TCRdb reprocessed the 5' RACE reads; each CDR3 protein has one entry and no DNA is given. This repertoire includes about 56,000 distinct CDR3 sequences. Germline values: CDR1 SQVTM, CDR2 ANQGSEA. The CDR3 covers 15 residues. This specimen belongs to a study of CXCR3-negative and CXCR3-positive naive CD8 T cells. Study results and limitations: Similar TRBV-TRBJ gene usage was seen in naive CXCR3-negative and CXCR3-positive cells, but not in memory cells.

This TCR derives from a human donor in good health. Some clones in this sample may be carry-over from other donors' samples. The V and J genes are TRBV29-1 and TRBJ2-2; TCRdb designates TRBD2, a call that cannot be tested without DNA. Sequenced: memory CD8+ T cells from blood. The CDR3 loop is CSVDSSGSETGELFF.